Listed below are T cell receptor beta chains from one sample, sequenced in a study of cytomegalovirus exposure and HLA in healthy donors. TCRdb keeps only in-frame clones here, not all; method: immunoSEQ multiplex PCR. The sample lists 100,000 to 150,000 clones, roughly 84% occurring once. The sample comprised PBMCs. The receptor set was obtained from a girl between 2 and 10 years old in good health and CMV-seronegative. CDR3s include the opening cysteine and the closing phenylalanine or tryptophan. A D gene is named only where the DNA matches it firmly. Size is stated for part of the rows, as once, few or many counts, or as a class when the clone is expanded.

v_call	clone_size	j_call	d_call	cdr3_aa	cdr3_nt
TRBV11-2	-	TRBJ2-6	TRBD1	CASSSGQRGANVLTF	TGTGCCAGCAGCTCGGGACAGAGAGGGGCCAACGTCCTGACTTTC
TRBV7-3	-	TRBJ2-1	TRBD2	CASSSTSGSTLSGEQFF	TGTGCCAGCAGCTCGACTAGCGGGAGCACACTTTCAGGGGAGCAGTTCTTC
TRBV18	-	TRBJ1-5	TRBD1	CASSGTGNQPQHF	TGTGCCAGCTCAGGGACAGGCAATCAGCCCCAGCATTTT
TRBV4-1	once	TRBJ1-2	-	CASSQDIGGGSGYTF	TGCGCCAGCAGCCAAGACATTGGGGGGGGAAGCGGCTACACCTTC
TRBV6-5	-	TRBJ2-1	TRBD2	CASRGLAGNEQFF	TGTGCCAGCAGGGGACTAGCGGGGAATGAGCAGTTCTTC
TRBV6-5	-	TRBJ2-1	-	CASSYSINSRGHEQFF	TGTGCCAGCAGTTACTCTATAAACTCCAGGGGCCATGAGCAGTTCTTC
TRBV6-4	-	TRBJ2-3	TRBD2	CASTDPIAGLSTDTQYF	TGTGCCAGCACCGACCCGATAGCGGGACTTAGCACAGATACGCAGTATTTT
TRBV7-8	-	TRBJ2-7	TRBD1	CASSLADRTYEQYF	TGTGCCAGCAGCTTAGCGGACAGGACCTACGAGCAGTACTTC
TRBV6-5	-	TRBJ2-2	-	CASSYRAQRATGELFF	TGTGCCAGCAGTTACCGGGCTCAGAGGGCCACCGGGGAGCTGTTTTTT
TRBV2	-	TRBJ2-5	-	CASVFGGFQETQYF	TGTGCCAGTGTATTCGGGGGATTCCAAGAGACCCAGTACTTC
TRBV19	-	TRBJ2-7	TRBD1	CASTGTDTYEQYF	TGTGCCAGTACCGGGACAGACACCTACGAGCAGTACTTC
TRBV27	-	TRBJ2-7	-	CASPPRYEQYF	TGTGCCAGTCCCCCGCGTTACGAGCAGTACTTC
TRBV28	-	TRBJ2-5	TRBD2	CASSFYRSGGPEETQYF	TGTGCCAGCAGTTTTTATAGGTCGGGAGGGCCGGAGGAGACCCAGTACTTC
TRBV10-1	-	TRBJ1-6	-	CASSGNRAGNSPLHF	TGCGCCAGCAGTGGAAACCGAGCTGGTAATTCACCCCTCCACTTT
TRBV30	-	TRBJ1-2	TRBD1	CAWRLQTDRVFTF	TGTGCCTGGAGACTACAAACGGACAGGGTTTTTACCTTC
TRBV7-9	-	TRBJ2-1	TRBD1	CASSLIRTGRYFGEQFF	TGTGCCAGCAGCTTAATTCGGACAGGACGATATTTCGGAGAGCAGTTCTTC
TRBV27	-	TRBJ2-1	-	CASSIWGTGHNEQFF	TGTGCCAGCAGTATCTGGGGGACTGGCCACAATGAGCAGTTCTTC
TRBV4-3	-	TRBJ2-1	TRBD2	CASRPSVRGDRDYYNEQFF	TGCGCCAGCCGCCCGTCGGTTAGAGGAGATCGGGACTATTACAATGAGCAGTTCTTC
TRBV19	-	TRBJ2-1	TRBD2	CASSMALAGVEQFF	TGTGCCAGTAGTATGGCACTAGCGGGAGTTGAGCAGTTCTTC
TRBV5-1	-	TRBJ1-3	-	CASKGDGNTIYF	TGCGCCAGCAAAGGGGATGGAAACACCATATATTTT
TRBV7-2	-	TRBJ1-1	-	CASSPQRDEAFF	TGTGCCAGCAGCCCCCAGAGGGATGAAGCTTTCTTT
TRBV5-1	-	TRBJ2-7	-	CASSLGDPFDEQYF	TGCGCCAGCAGCTTGGGAGATCCCTTCGACGAGCAGTACTTC
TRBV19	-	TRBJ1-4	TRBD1	CASKDRGGSTNEKLFF	TGTGCCAGTAAGGACAGGGGAGGTTCAACTAATGAAAAACTGTTTTTT
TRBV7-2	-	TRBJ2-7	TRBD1	CASSSRIGQGNSYEQYF	TGTGCCAGCAGCTCCCGGATTGGACAGGGGAATTCCTACGAGCAGTACTTC
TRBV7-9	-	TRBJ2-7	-	CASSPPVSYEQYF	TGTGCCAGCAGCCCCCCGGTGTCCTACGAGCAGTACTTC
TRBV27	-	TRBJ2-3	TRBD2	CASRREGRTDTQYF	TGTGCCAGCAGGCGGGAGGGCCGCACAGATACGCAGTATTTT
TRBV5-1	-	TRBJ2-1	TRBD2	CASSLGVAGSYNEQFF	TGCGCCAGCAGCTTGGGGGTAGCGGGCTCCTACAATGAGCAGTTCTTC
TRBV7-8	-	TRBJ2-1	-	CASSSDFHSYNEQFF	TGTGCCAGCAGCTCGGACTTTCACTCCTACAATGAGCAGTTCTTC
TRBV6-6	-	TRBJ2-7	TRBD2	CASSYSPSGGSEQYF	TGTGCCAGCAGTTACTCCCCCAGCGGGGGCTCCGAGCAGTACTTC
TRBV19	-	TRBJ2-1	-	CASSSASGNEQFF	TGTGCCAGTAGTAGCGCGAGCGGGAATGAGCAGTTCTTC
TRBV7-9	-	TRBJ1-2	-	CASSLDSGYTF	TGTGCCAGCAGCTTAGACTCCGGCTACACCTTC
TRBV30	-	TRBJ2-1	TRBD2	CAWGMGGGSYNEQFF	TGTGCCTGGGGGATGGGGGGGGGATCCTACAATGAGCAGTTCTTC
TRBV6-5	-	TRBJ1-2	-	CASPGTRRRNYGYTF	TGTGCCAGCCCCGGGACACGCAGACGTAACTATGGCTACACCTTC
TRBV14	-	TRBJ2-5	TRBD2	CASSQVAGGRETQYF	TGTGCCAGCAGCCAAGTCGCGGGAGGGCGGGAGACCCAGTACTTC
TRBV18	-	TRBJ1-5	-	CASSPRQGRDGDQPQHF	TGTGCCAGCTCACCACGCCAGGGGAGGGATGGCGATCAGCCCCAGCATTTT
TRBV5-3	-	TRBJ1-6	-	CARSPHSFRRENSPLHF	TGTGCCAGAAGCCCTCATTCCTTTCGCAGGGAAAATTCACCCCTCCACTTT
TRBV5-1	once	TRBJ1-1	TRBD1	CASSPDRVGRVTEAFF	TGCGCCAGCAGCCCAGACAGGGTGGGTCGGGTCACTGAAGCTTTCTTT
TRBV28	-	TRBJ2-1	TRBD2	CASSLRGGLGGYNEQFF	TGTGCCAGCAGTTTAAGGGGTGGATTGGGGGGGTACAATGAGCAGTTCTTC
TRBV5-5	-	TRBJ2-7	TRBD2	CASSLGTSGTYEQYF	TGTGCCAGCAGCCTAGGGACTAGCGGAACCTACGAGCAGTACTTC
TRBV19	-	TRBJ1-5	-	CASSGDLRGYSNQPQHF	TGTGCCAGTAGCGGCGACCTGAGAGGCTATAGCAATCAGCCCCAGCATTTT
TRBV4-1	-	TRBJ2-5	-	CASSQVPQVVAAMETQYF	TGCGCCAGCAGCCAAGTTCCTCAGGTGGTAGCGGCCATGGAGACCCAGTACTTC
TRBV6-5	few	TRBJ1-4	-	CASSSRSLQIEKLFF	TGTGCCAGCAGTTCCCGGAGTCTACAAATAGAAAAACTGTTTTTT
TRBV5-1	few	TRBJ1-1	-	CASSRGDYMNTEAFF	TGCGCCAGCAGCCGTGGGGACTACATGAACACTGAAGCTTTCTTT
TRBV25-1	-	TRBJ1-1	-	CASRGQMNTEAFF	TGTGCCAGCAGAGGACAGATGAACACTGAAGCTTTCTTT
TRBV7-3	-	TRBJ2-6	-	CASSFTGSPGANVLTF	TGTGCCAGCAGCTTCACAGGGTCCCCTGGGGCCAACGTCCTGACTTTC
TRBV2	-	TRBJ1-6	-	CASNYPGDYNSPLHF	TGTGCCAGCAATTATCCAGGGGACTATAATTCACCCCTCCACTTT
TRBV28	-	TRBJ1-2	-	CASSLRGPANYGYTF	TGTGCCAGCAGTTTAAGAGGGCCCGCTAACTATGGCTACACCTTC
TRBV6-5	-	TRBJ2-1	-	CASSYYRGSNEQFF	TGTGCCAGCAGTTACTACCGGGGGTCCAATGAGCAGTTCTTC